The next 15 T cell receptor beta chains were all read from a single sample in a study of OX40 agonist ivuxolimab in advanced cancers. TCRdb's copy holds only in-frame clones and misses some; the assay was immunoSEQ multiplex PCR. This sample has 76,000 or so clones, with approximately 85% found just once. The specimen was CD4+ or CD8+ T cells sorted from blood, collected in a trial of the OX40 agonist ivuxolimab. All receptors come from an adult with an advanced solid tumor such as melanoma, head and neck, liver or kidney cancer.

The rearrangement links TRBV7-2 to TRBJ1-2; no definite D call. Trimming shortened V by 5 bases and J by 4 bases, and 17 bases separated the two germline ends. CDR3 length equals 15 residues. CDR1 is SGHTA and CDR2 is FQGNSA in the germline V gene. This CDR3 reads CASSPSQEGTYGYTF. The CDR3 DNA follows: TGTGCCAGCAGCCCGTCTCAAGAGGGTACCTATGGCTACACCTTC.

The V gene is TRBV7-2, the J gene TRBJ1-2; D ambiguous. Deletions cut 3 bases from V and 8 bases from J, with 13 bases between. Germline V CDR1 and CDR2: SGHTA, FQGNSA. The CDR3 spans 13 residues. CDR3 region: CASSLETVSGYTF. CDR3 nucleotides: TGTGCCAGCAGCTTGGAGACCGTGTCGGGCTACACCTTC.

This clone was detected only a few times. The rearrangement uses TRBV4-3 and TRBJ1-1; no firm D call. Trimming cost V 0 bases and J 8 bases, with 7 bases left between them. Germline V gene sequence: CDR1 LGHNA, CDR2 YSLEER. The CDR3 totals 12 residues. The CDR3 coding sequence is TGCGCCAGCAGCCAAGATTGGCGCGAAGCTTTCTTT. Its translation is CASSQDWREAFF.

This clone has only one observation. The chain employs TRBV11-3 and TRBJ1-2, with TRBD1 matching 8 bases. Germline-derived CDR1 and CDR2 are SGHNT and YENEEA. This CDR3 is 16 amino acids long. The junction had 7 bases not matched to a gene; V was cut back by 4 bases and J by 0 bases. CDR3 residues: CASSYFAQGANYGYTF. The CDR3 DNA is TGTGCCAGCAGCTACTTCGCACAGGGGGCTAACTATGGCTACACCTTC.

J is TRBJ2-2 and V is TRBV4-2, with 8 bases that match TRBD1. Germline V gene data show CDR1 as LGHNA and CDR2 as YNFKEQ. J gave up 6 bases and V 0 bases, and 0 bases lay outside the gene matches. The CDR3 is 14 amino acids. This chain's CDR3 is CASSQEQGAGELFF. As DNA, the CDR3 is TGTGCCAGCAGCCAAGAACAGGGGGCCGGGGAGCTGTTTTTT.

The chain joins TRBV7-8 to TRBJ2-2; 8 bases are a match to TRBD2. V gave up 5 bases and J gave up 4 bases; unmatched junction bases: 6. This CDR3 is built from 15 residues. Germline values: CDR1 SGHVS, CDR2 FQNEAQ. The CDR3 loop reads CASSGTRISTGELFF. For the CDR3, the DNA is TGTGCCAGCAGCGGGACTAGGATTTCCACCGGGGAGCTGTTTTTT. The full variable domain, completed using reference TRBV7-8 and TRBJ2-2, is GAGVSQSPRYKVAKRGQDVALRCDPISGHVSLFWYQQALGQGPEFLTYFQNEAQLDKSGLPSDRFFAERPEGSVSTLKIQRTQQEDSAVYLCASSGTRISTGELFFGEGSRLTVL.

The chain joins TRBV2 to TRBJ1-6; TRBD1 is a possible D gene (5 bases). Trimming cost V 1 base and J 7 bases, with 14 bases left between them. The germline V gene has CDR1 SNHLY and CDR2 FYNNEI. There are 16 residues in the CDR3. The CDR3 region has the DNA TGTGCCAGCAGTGAAGAGGCAGGGAGGCAAAATTCACCCCTCCACTTT. Amino acid sequence: CASSEEAGRQNSPLHF.

The J gene is TRBJ2-7, the V gene TRBV6-6, with TRBD2 as a possible D gene (7 bases). Trimming pared 0 bases from V and 10 bases from J, leaving 19 bases between. Germline V gene data show CDR1 as MNHNY and CDR2 as SVGAGI (reference sequence). CDR3 length equals 15 residues. The CDR3 DNA follows: TGTGCCAGCAGTTACTCGAAGGGCGGGGGCCCCACTCAGTACTTC. Protein product: CASSYSKGGGPTQYF.

The V gene is TRBV5-4, the J gene TRBJ1-4, with a weak D call TRBD1 (6 bases). Germline V CDR1 and CDR2: SGHNT, YYREEE (reference sequence). Trimming left V 0 bases short and J 5 bases short, with 17 bases between. This CDR3 contains 17 residues. As DNA, the CDR3 is TGTGCCAGCAGCTTGGACGGGGGGACACGAGGAAATGAAAAACTGTTTTTT. Translation gives CASSLDGGTRGNEKLFF.

This clone was seen only once. The J gene is TRBJ1-3, the V gene TRBV2, with D perhaps matching TRBD1 (6 bases). CDR1 and CDR2 from the germline V gene are SNHLY and FYNNEI. Trimming removed 9 bases from V and 3 bases from J, with 9 bases in between. The CDR3 consists of 12 residues. The CDR3 DNA reads TGTGCCAGTTCGACAGGTGGAAACACCATATATTTT. Amino acids: CASSTGGNTIYF. The variable domain in full, with the rest retrieved from reference TRBV2 and TRBJ1-3, is EPEVTQTPSHQVTQMGQEVILRCVPISNHLYFYWYRQILGQKVEFLVSFYNNEISEKSEIFDDQFSVERPDGSNFTLKIRSTKLEDSAMYFCASSTGGNTIYFGEGSWLTVV.

This chain connects TRBV5-4 to TRBJ1-2; no firm D call. V was cut by 4 bases and J by 2 bases, with 15 bases left in between. Germline loops: CDR1 SGHNT, CDR2 YYREEE (reference sequence). This CDR3 contains 15 residues. The DNA for the CDR3 is TGTGCCAGCAGCGCAAATCCCCGGGTAAACTATGGCTACACCTTC. Translating it yields CASSANPRVNYGYTF.

The rearrangement joins TRBV30 to TRBJ2-3, with 8 bases aligning to TRBD2. Germline V gene lookup returns CDR1 GTSNPN and CDR2 SVGIG (reference sequence). Germline trimming cut 0 bases from V and 2 bases from J; bases unmatched to any gene: 10. The CDR3 totals 17 residues. CDR3 region: CAWSVAGDPSLTDTQYF. CDR3 bases: TGTGCCTGGAGTGTAGCGGGGGACCCCTCACTCACAGATACGCAGTATTTT.

The chain recombines TRBV7-9 with TRBJ2-3; 11 bases line up with TRBD2. V lost 4 bases and J lost 6; bases outside the gene matches: 6. CDR3 length: 15 residues. CDR1 and CDR2 from the germline V gene are SEHNR and FQNEAQ (reference sequence). This chain's CDR3 is CASSSVAGGPDTQYF. CDR3 in DNA: TGTGCCAGCAGCTCTGTAGCGGGGGGGCCTGATACGCAGTATTTT.

The V and J genes are TRBV7-9 and TRBJ2-3; 11 bases are shared with TRBD2. Germline-derived CDR1 and CDR2 are SEHNR and FQNEAQ (reference sequence). After removal of 5 bases from V and 3 bases from J, the junction contained 7 bases not matched to a gene. This CDR3 contains 16 residues. In nucleotides, the CDR3 is TGTGCCAGCAGCCGACCGGGACTAGCGGTGACAGATACGCAGTATTTT. Translated, it gives CASSRPGLAVTDTQYF.

The chain couples TRBV7-2 to TRBJ2-2; tentatively, D is TRBD2 (5 bases). The length of the CDR3 is 16 residues. Trimming left V 10 bases short and J 4 bases short, with 22 bases between. Germline V gene data show CDR1 as SGHTA and CDR2 as FQGNSA. CDR3 in amino acids: CATTLQEVGGTGELFF. The CDR3 DNA reads as TGTGCCACTACCCTCCAGGAGGTGGGTGGCACCGGGGAGCTGTTTTTT.